This T cell receptor beta chain was observed in a study of blood T cell repertoires in COVID-19 (TCRdb year 2020). About the full investigation: Collaborator samples came from the United States, Italy and Spain and covered acute and convalescent phases of COVID-19. The repertoires were made available in a free public database intended to serve as a resource for research on the immune response to SARS-CoV-2. The dataset comprised deeply sampled blood TCRbeta repertoires from subjects exposed to, actively infected with, or recovered from COVID-19. Samples were obtained from the ongoing ImmuneRACE study (first 160 participants) and from over a thousand subjects provided by 6 global collaborators. The prospective study material was composed of cDNA or gDNA derived from T cells, B-cell-depleted T cells, or PBMCs. HLA class I and class II types, where available, came from metadata supplied by the sample provider rather than from assay-based typing. The sample metadata nearly always contained a de-identified subject ID, COVID-19 status, age in years and sex.

The full study reports these points: The quantity of clinical and demographic metadata differed by source and by participant and was supplied without curation.

On this clone itself: The antigen it recognizes is unknown. The input lacks base qualities; no much larger clone sits a single base away.

TCRbeta CDR3 regions were amplified from genomic DNA using the immunoSEQ Assay, a bias-controlled multiplex PCR. Processing in the source paper ran as follows. The number of nucleated cells in each sample was estimated by amplification of reference gene primers within the assay. To quantify the absolute abundance of each unique TCRbeta CDR3 rearrangement, sequence reads were collapsed and filtered. For each sample, productive Simpson clonality was calculated as the square root of Simpson's diversity index over productive rearrangements. TCRdb provides this immuneACCESS table in a form limited to in-frame rearrangements. Some clones are lacking; in checked studies, under half of them reflect an unresolved V gene, and why the rest are absent is not known. The DNA gave D and trimming, while V, J and clone size come from that table. This sample comprises roughly 230,000 clones, 81% of them detected only once. 7.9% of the sample belongs to the ten largest clones.

The collaborating institutions used their own protocols to collect whole blood in K2EDTA tubes. For TCRbeta analysis, collaborator samples were shipped as frozen whole blood, as isolated PBMCs, or as DNA extracted from either sample type. Trimming leaves V shorter by 0 bases and J shorter by 4 bases, with the junction holding 0 bases beyond the gene matches. The CDR3 numbers 14 residues from cysteine through phenylalanine. Of the read, only the CDR3 DNA is kept; its 42 bases are in frame from base 1. The germline V gene supplies CDR1 SGHRS and CDR2 YFSETQ. The TCR comes from a woman older than 75 with acute or convalescent COVID-19. The V gene is TRBV5-1 and the J gene is TRBJ1-5; the central 8 bases match TRBD1. Sequencing was performed on peripheral blood. The sequenced DNA is TGCGCCAGCAGCTTGGGGGACAGGAATCAGCCCCAGCATTTT. Its amino acids are CASSLGDRNQPQHF.